These T cell receptor beta chains were read from a single sample in a study of T cells in Graves' hyperthyroidism and ophthalmopathy. Using its own MiXCR run on the multiplex PCR reads, TCRdb lists one record per CDR3 protein. The data hold about 260,000 distinct CDR3 sequences, with about 20% observed a single time. Sequenced: blood. The receptors derive from a man aged 25 to 45 with Graves' ophthalmopathy. Each CDR3 is given with its conserved first and last residue. Only part of the rows carry a size: once, few, many, or a class if the clone is expanded.

TRBV28	few	CASSRAGALEQYF
TRBV7-6	many	CASSLATGTYNEQFF
TRBV18	.	CASSPNPTGGTGELFF
TRBV18	.	CASSNYQGEQYF
TRBV7-3	few	CASSLTGFSTDTQYF
TRBV6-1	.	CASSETPTGVTEAFF
TRBV24-1	.	CATSDFRTGGETQYF
TRBV6-1	many	CASSTWLDRLKETQYF
TRBV6-1	few	CASSDWVSQPQHF
TRBV29-1	few	CSGIDGADTQYF
TRBV28	many	CASSFHPVGVYGYTF
TRBV7-9	many	CASSPRTSGTEQFF
TRBV28	many	CASTTPWGTSGSREQYF
TRBV2	.	CASSGLAANEQFF
TRBV18	.	CASSPPLLAGGARTDTQYF
TRBV15	few	CATSREGSYNEQFF
TRBV2	.	CASSEARTANQPQHF